Following are 11 T cell receptor beta chains from one sample sequenced in a study of blood T cells in healthy people across ages. PCR was performed a second time for about 6 to 12 cycles using a sample-barcoded 5' primer and a J-beta primer mix. Via MiXCR, TCRdb re-called the 5' RACE reads, giving one row per CDR3 protein. The sample contains about 970,000 distinct CDR3 sequences, roughly 50% of which appear only once. Sequencing used blood. The receptors shown here come from an older woman in good health.

The chain employs TRBV2 and TRBJ2-1, with 8 bases matching TRBD2. V shed 8 bases, J shed 8 bases, and the junction held 11 bases outside the gene matches. The CDR3 runs 14 residues. Germline V lookup: CDR1 SNHLY, CDR2 FYNNEI. The CDR3 region is CASDGTSGIYEQFF. CDR3 DNA: TGTGCCAGCGACGGGACTAGTGGGATCTATGAGCAGTTCTTC.

The chain is built from TRBV11-2 and TRBJ2-5; D could derive from TRBD1 or TRBD2 (5 bases each). The germline V and J ends were trimmed by 5 bases and 4 bases, with 14 bases remaining between them. This CDR3 region has 14 residues. Per the germline V gene, CDR1 is SGHAT and CDR2 is FQNNGV. The CDR3 region has the DNA TGTGCCAGCAGCCCGGGACCGGGGCCAGAGACCCAGTACTTC. It codes for CASSPGPGPETQYF.

The CDR3 region is CSAARTVGRSGYTF. In DNA form, the CDR3 reads TGCAGCGCTGCGAGGACAGTTGGAAGGAGTGGCTACACCTTC. The V and J genes are TRBV29-1 and TRBJ1-2; D might be TRBD1 (6 bases). The germline V and J ends were trimmed by 7 bases and 7 bases, with 22 bases remaining between them. The CDR3 has 14 residues. Germline values: CDR1 SQVTM, CDR2 ANQGSEA.

Only a few counts were recorded for this clonotype. V and J are TRBV28 and TRBJ2-7; D might be TRBD2 (5 bases). Germline V lookup: CDR1 MDHEN, CDR2 SYDVKM. With 8 bases removed from V and 4 bases from J, the gap between germline ends came to 18 bases. CDR3 size: 14 residues. Written as DNA, the CDR3 is TGTGCCAGCCAGCATCCCTTCGGGATTTACGAGCAGTACTTC. Amino acid sequence: CASQHPFGIYEQYF.

Concerning this clonotype: Sequence at one end of the junction differs from germline and may be a read error. The chain is built from TRBV10-3 and TRBJ2-4, with a possible D match to TRBD1 (6 bases). The end of the DNA fits TRBJ2-7 better, so the J call may be wrong. The CDR3 length is 12 residues. Germline assignment: CDR1 ENHRY and CDR2 SYGVKD. CDR3 region: CTIGQTSYEQYF. In DNA, the CDR3 is TGTACCATCGGACAGACCTCCTACGAGCAGTACTTC.

This chain connects TRBV20-1 to TRBJ2-3; no reliable D call. Germline V gene data show CDR1 as DFQATT and CDR2 as SNEGSKA (reference sequence). The CDR3 totals 13 residues. V was pared by 6 bases and J by 1 base, with 11 bases between. DNA for the CDR3: TGCAGTGCCCCCCAAAGTCGCACAGATACGCAGTATTTT. It specifies CSAPQSRTDTQYF.

This clonotype was seen more than once but under ten times. The V and J genes are TRBV12-3 or TRBV12-4 and TRBJ2-7; 7 bases map to TRBD2. V lost 6 bases and J lost 5; bases outside the gene matches: 7. The CDR3 is 13 residues long. DNA for the CDR3: TGTGCCAGCAGAAGAGCGGGAACCAACGAGCAGTACTTC. Amino acid sequence: CASRRAGTNEQYF.

This chain joins TRBV27 and TRBJ2-6, with a possible D match to TRBD1 (6 bases). Germline V gene data show CDR1 as MNHEY and CDR2 as SMNVEV (reference sequence). V lost 5 bases, J lost 2 bases, and 16 bases lay in between. This CDR3 is built from 17 residues. The CDR3 protein is CASSRGTQVPGANVLTF. CDR3 in DNA: TGTGCCAGCAGTAGAGGGACACAAGTTCCTGGGGCCAACGTCCTGACTTTC.

This clonotype occurred a few times. This chain joins TRBV5-1 and TRBJ1-2, with 7 bases matching TRBD1. V shed 2 bases, J shed 2 bases, and the junction held 3 bases outside the gene matches. The CDR3 contains 14 residues. Germline CDR1 SGHRS, CDR2 YFSETQ. The CDR3 is CASSFSGGNYGYTF. The CDR3 DNA sequence: TGCGCCAGCAGCTTTTCAGGGGGAAACTATGGCTACACCTTC.

The gene calls are TRBV21-1 and TRBJ2-7; the listed D gene, TRBD1, was not tested against the DNA. TRBV21-1 is a listed pseudogene. The CDR3 totals 14 residues. CDR3 nucleotides: TGTGCCAGCAGCATAAAAGGGGTATTCGGCGAGCAGTACTTC. Protein: CASSIKGVFGEQYF.

Many counts were recorded for this clonotype. The chain is built from TRBV12-3 or TRBV12-4 and TRBJ2-7; TRBD1 aligns across 7 bases. The CDR3 runs to 13 residues. J gave up 6 bases and V 6 bases, and 8 bases lay outside the gene matches. In DNA, the CDR3 is TGTGCCAGCAGAGGGGGCCAGGTTGGCGAGCAGTACTTC. This gives the protein CASRGGQVGEQYF.